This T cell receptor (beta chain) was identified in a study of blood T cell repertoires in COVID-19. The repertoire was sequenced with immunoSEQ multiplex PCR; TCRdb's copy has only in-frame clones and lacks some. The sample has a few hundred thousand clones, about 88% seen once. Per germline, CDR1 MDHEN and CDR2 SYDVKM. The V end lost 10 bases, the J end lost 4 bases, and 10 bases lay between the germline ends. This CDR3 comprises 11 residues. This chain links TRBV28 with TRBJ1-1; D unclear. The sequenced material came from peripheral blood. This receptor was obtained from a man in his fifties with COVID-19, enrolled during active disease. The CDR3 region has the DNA TGTGCCACCTCTTACAGCACTGAAGCTTTCTTT. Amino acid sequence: CATSYSTEAFF.